These 10 T cell receptor beta chains were sequenced from one sample in a study of metastatic and nonmetastatic thyroid tumors. TCRdb re-analyzed the PCR reads using MiXCR. The table records 14,000 to 15,000 clones, more than 3% of them present only once. Thyroid surgery had not been preceded by any treatment in any patient. The material sequenced was tumor tissue. The receptors derive from a female donor with papillary thyroid cancer or a benign thyroid nodule (not recorded which). Some clones in this sample may be carry-over from other donors' samples.

In DNA form, the CDR3 reads TGTGCCAGCAGTGCGGGCCCTCCTTCAGGGTACAATGAGCAGTTCTTC. This sequence encodes CASSAGPPSGYNEQFF. The genes are TRBV27 and TRBJ2-1; D possibly matches TRBD1 or TRBD2 (5 bases each). This CDR3 has 16 amino acids. CDR1 and CDR2 from the germline V gene are MNHEY and SMNVEV (reference sequence). The germline V and J ends were trimmed by 5 bases and 4 bases, with 18 bases remaining between them.

This clone was seen a few times. The chain carries TRBV6-1 and TRBJ2-1, with 11 bases lining up with TRBD1. V was clipped by 5 bases and J by 9 bases; unmatched bases: 9. This CDR3 has 15 residues. Germline CDR1 MNHNS, CDR2 SASEGT. The chain's CDR3 is CASSRTGTGGAEQFF. The CDR3, as DNA: TGTGCCAGCAGTCGTACCGGGACAGGGGGTGCTGAGCAGTTCTTC.

This clone was seen at least ten times. The chain joins TRBV6-2 or TRBV6-3 to TRBJ2-1, with TRBD2 as a possible D gene (7 bases). The CDR3 totals 16 residues. Deletions cut 7 bases from V and 7 bases from J, with 23 bases between. Germline V CDR1 and CDR2: MNHEY, SVGEGT. The CDR3 coding sequence is TGTGCCAGCAATCAGGGGAGGGGGGACCACGGGAATGAGCAGTTCTTC. It is translated as CASNQGRGDHGNEQFF.

There are a few counts of this clone. The chain uses TRBV19 and TRBJ1-1; TRBD1 matches 7 bases. The CDR3 has 14 residues. Germline V lookup: CDR1 LNHDA, CDR2 SQIVND (reference sequence). The junction had 5 bases not matched to a gene; V was cut back by 6 bases and J by 1 base. Here the CDR3 reads CASSTRTGNTEAFF. The CDR3 region has the DNA TGTGCCAGTAGCACCCGGACAGGGAACACTGAAGCTTTCTTT.

This clone occurred a few times. This rearrangement joins TRBV11-3 to TRBJ1-2, with D uncertain. This CDR3 has 11 residues. Germline V gene sequence: CDR1 SGHNT, CDR2 YENEEA. Trimming stripped 3 bases from V and 11 bases from J, with 10 bases between. In DNA form, the CDR3 reads TGTGCCAGCAGCTTCCTAATGGGGTACACCTTC. It codes for CASSFLMGYTF.

This rearrangement joins TRBV5-5 to TRBJ2-1; the match to TRBD1 covers 7 bases. The CDR3 covers 15 residues. V was pared by 3 bases and J by 0 bases, with 3 bases of the junction left unmatched. Germline values: CDR1 SGHKS, CDR2 YYEKEE (reference sequence). This chain's CDR3 is CASSYRGSSYNEQFF. CDR3 coding DNA: TGTGCCAGCAGCTACAGGGGTAGCTCCTACAATGAGCAGTTCTTC.

This clone has more than one count but fewer than ten. The V and J genes are TRBV27 and TRBJ1-2, with TRBD1 as a possible D gene (6 bases). V shed 6 bases and J shed 8 bases, with 13 bases lying between them. Germline assignment: CDR1 MNHEY and CDR2 SMNVEV (reference sequence). The CDR3 covers 12 residues. CDR3 loop: CASSSTGRGYTF. The CDR3, as DNA: TGTGCCAGCAGCTCTACAGGGCGAGGCTACACCTTC.

This clone occurred a few times. This chain links TRBV20-1 with TRBJ1-6; D is unclear. The V end lost 6 bases, the J end lost 5 bases, and 14 bases lay between the germline ends. Germline CDR1 DFQATT, CDR2 SNEGSKA (reference sequence). This CDR3 has 14 residues. CDR3 DNA sequence: TGCAGTGCCTCGTCCGTGCGAGATAATTCACCCCTCCACTTT. Encoded protein: CSASSVRDNSPLHF.

The chain couples TRBV3-1 to TRBJ1-5, with D possibly being TRBD1 (5 bases). V lost 0 bases and J 7 bases, leaving 7 bases between the germline ends. CDR1 is LGHDT, CDR2 YNNKEL, per germline (reference sequence). The CDR3 has 13 residues. CDR3: CASSQDRGQPQHF. CDR3 bases: TGTGCCAGCAGCCAAGACCGGGGGCAGCCCCAGCATTTT.

In its sample, this clone was seen a few times. The V and J genes are TRBV7-9 and TRBJ2-2; tentatively, D is TRBD1 (7 bases). Trimming pared 6 bases from V and 6 bases from J, leaving 17 bases between. Germline V gene lookup returns CDR1 SEHNR and CDR2 FQNEAQ (reference sequence). The CDR3 sequence is 15 residues long. CDR3 loop: CASSWADREAGELFF. The CDR3 coding sequence is TGTGCCAGCAGTTGGGCAGACAGGGAGGCCGGGGAGCTGTTTTTT.